These T cell receptor beta chains were read from a single sample in a study of Graves' ophthalmopathy and Graves' hyperthyroidism. One entry per CDR3 protein results from TCRdb running MiXCR on the multiplex PCR reads. Here the sample spans about 500,000 distinct CDR3 sequences, 35% to 40% being singletons. Sequencing input: peripheral blood or thyroid tissue (not recorded which). Receptors were obtained from an adult man with Graves' hyperthyroidism. Both conserved end residues are part of each CDR3. The D gene is left open where the match is weak. Only part of the rows carry a size: once, few, many, or a class if the clone is expanded.

V gene	D gene	clone size	J gene	CDR3 protein	CDR3 DNA
TRBV29-1	.	few	TRBJ2-3	CSMRRADTQYF	TGCAGCATGCGCAGGGCGGATACGCAGTATTTT
TRBV7-9	.	.	TRBJ2-7	CASSLFSGTPYEQYF	TGTGCCAGCAGTTTATTTTCCGGGACGCCCTACGAGCAGTACTTC
TRBV20-1	TRBD1	once	TRBJ1-5	CSEGQGYQPQHF	TGCAGTGAAGGACAGGGCTATCAGCCCCAGCATTTT
TRBV5-1	.	few	TRBJ2-2	CASSLTFAGELFF	TGCGCCAGCAGCTTGACGTTCGCCGGGGAGCTGTTTTTT
TRBV6-5	.	many	TRBJ1-2	CASSYSIGLGGYTF	TGTGCCAGCAGTTACTCGATAGGCTTGGGAGGCTACACCTTC
TRBV29-1	.	once	TRBJ2-7	CSVPGPGYEQYF	TGCAGCGTTCCAGGCCCAGGCTACGAGCAGTACTTC
TRBV24-1	TRBD1	many	TRBJ1-2	CATSGGGMADGYTF	TGTGCCACCAGTGGAGGGGGCATGGCGGATGGCTACACCTTC
TRBV9	.	.	TRBJ2-3	CASSPPRSPGTQYF	TGTGCCAGCAGCCCACCCCGTAGCCCCGGTACGCAGTATTTT
TRBV28	TRBD1	.	TRBJ2-7	CASSFPGGSTYEQYF	TGTGCCAGCAGTTTCCCAGGGGGCTCTACCTACGAGCAGTACTTC
TRBV11-2	.	.	TRBJ2-2	CASTSIPGNTGELFF	TGTGCCAGCACCTCCATCCCTGGAAACACCGGGGAGCTGTTTTTT
TRBV10-3	TRBD1	.	TRBJ1-4	CAISEQGAIGGELFF	TGTGCCATCAGTGAACAGGGGGCCATTGGTGGAGAACTGTTTTTT
TRBV4-2	TRBD2	few	TRBJ2-7	CASSQEGGGARYEQYF	TGTGCCAGCAGCCAAGAGGGCGGGGGGGCGAGGTACGAGCAGTACTTC
TRBV29-1	.	many	TRBJ2-5	CSVVFASQETQYF	TGCAGCGTTGTATTTGCCAGCCAGGAGACCCAGTACTTC
TRBV4-1	.	many	TRBJ2-7	CASSALGGNEQYF	TGCGCCAGCAGCGCCCTTGGCGGGAACGAGCAGTACTTC
TRBV11-3	.	.	TRBJ2-1	CASSARQEGYNEQFF	TGTGCCAGCAGCGCCCGACAGGAGGGGTACAATGAGCAGTTCTTC
TRBV7-6	.	.	TRBJ1-5	CASTPGQTMDQPQHF	TGTGCCAGCACCCCTGGGCAGACCATGGATCAGCCCCAGCATTTT
TRBV5-1	TRBD1	.	TRBJ2-7	CASSLGWTGGYNEQYF	TGCGCCAGCAGCTTGGGGTGGACAGGGGGATACAATGAGCAGTACTTC
TRBV10-3	TRBD1	.	TRBJ2-6	CALSGTGLTGANVLTF	TGTGCCCTCTCCGGGACAGGGCTAACCGGGGCCAACGTCCTGACTTTC
TRBV19	.	many	TRBJ2-6	CASRRWGDGVGANVLTF	TGTGCCAGTCGGAGGTGGGGGGATGGAGTGGGGGCCAACGTCCTGACTTTC
TRBV20-1	TRBD1	many	TRBJ1-1	CSAITTGFGPNTEAFF	TGCAGTGCTATTACGACAGGGTTTGGGCCAAACACTGAAGCTTTCTTT
TRBV6-5	.	few	TRBJ1-5	CASRLHQGMNQPQHF	TGTGCCAGCAGACTCCACCAGGGTATGAATCAGCCCCAGCATTTT
TRBV11-2	TRBD1	.	TRBJ2-5	CASSLTGQGLETQYF	TGTGCCAGCAGCTTGACGGGACAGGGGTTAGAGACCCAGTACTTC
TRBV7-9	TRBD2	many	TRBJ2-5	CAIQLPLAAGVDETQYF	TGTGCTATCCAGCTCCCCCTTGCAGCGGGGGTAGACGAGACCCAGTACTTC
TRBV9	TRBD2	.	TRBJ2-5	CATAGRRSNQPQYF	TGTGCCACAGCGGGGAGGCGTAGCAATCAGCCCCAGTACTTC
TRBV10-3	.	.	TRBJ1-1	CAISDGAGVSEAFF	TGTGCCATCAGTGACGGGGCAGGGGTGTCTGAAGCTTTCTTT
TRBV7-9	TRBD1	.	TRBJ2-5	CASSRLPTGGAFETQYF	TGTGCCAGCAGCCGACTCCCGACAGGGGGGGCCTTTGAGACCCAGTACTTC
TRBV25-1	.	.	TRBJ2-7	CASRWGAYEQYF	TGTGCCAGCAGGTGGGGAGCCTACGAGCAGTACTTC
TRBV19	TRBD1	.	TRBJ1-1	CASSIDQQGEAFF	TGTGCCAGTAGTATCGACCAACAGGGGGAAGCTTTCTTT
TRBV7-9	.	few	TRBJ1-5	CASSSGPSSNQPQHF	TGTGCCAGCAGCTCGGGCCCAAGTAGCAATCAGCCCCAGCATTTT
TRBV2	TRBD1	once	TRBJ2-7	CASSDTRDSYEQYF	TGTGCCAGCAGTGATACGAGGGACAGCTACGAGCAGTACTTC
TRBV10-2	.	.	TRBJ2-3	CASSESLGDTQYF	TGCGCCAGCAGTGAGTCTTTGGGTGATACGCAGTATTTT
TRBV4-2	.	few	TRBJ1-1	CASSQKASGLNTEAFF	TGTGCCAGCAGCCAGAAGGCCAGTGGTTTGAACACTGAAGCTTTCTTT
TRBV12-5	TRBD2	.	TRBJ2-7	CASGLSLAGGVVVYEQYF	TGTGCTAGTGGTTTGTCCCTAGCGGGGGGCGTGGTCGTGTACGAGCAGTACTTC
TRBV7-7	TRBD1	many	TRBJ2-5	CASSRTGGLETQYF	TGTGCTAGCAGCCGGACAGGGGGCTTGGAGACCCAGTACTTC
TRBV7-2	.	.	TRBJ2-1	CASSLDRGGSNNEQFF	TGTGCCAGCAGCTTAGATCGAGGGGGTTCCAACAATGAGCAGTTCTTC
TRBV7-9	.	.	TRBJ2-5	CASSPWTAFQETQYF	TGTGCCAGCAGCCCGTGGACAGCCTTCCAAGAGACCCAGTACTTC
TRBV25-1	.	.	TRBJ1-6	CASSDPRRQFLYNPPLHF	TGTGCCAGCAGCGATCCCCGCCGACAGTTCCTCTATAATCCACCCCTCCACTTT
TRBV12-3/TRBV12-4	.	many	TRBJ1-5	CASSWTPLSNQPQHF	TGTGCCAGCAGTTGGACACCACTTAGCAATCAGCCCCAGCATTTT
TRBV19	.	many	TRBJ1-5	CASSEGYQPQHF	TGTGCCAGTAGCGAGGGATATCAGCCCCAGCATTTT
TRBV4-2	TRBD2	many	TRBJ2-5	CASSQERRGGGETQYF	TGTGCCAGCAGCCAAGAACGGCGGGGGGGCGGAGAGACCCAGTACTTC
TRBV24-1	.	once	TRBJ1-4	CATSESAGIFTDEKLFF	TGTGCCACCAGTGAATCTGCAGGGATATTCACTGATGAAAAACTGTTTTTT
TRBV5-1	.	many	TRBJ1-1	CASSDRTGAEAFF	TGCGCCAGCAGCGATAGGACCGGGGCTGAAGCTTTCTTT
TRBV10-3	TRBD1	few	TRBJ2-7	CAISEAGQGAYEQYF	TGTGCCATCAGTGAGGCAGGACAGGGTGCCTACGAGCAGTACTTC
TRBV29-1	.	many	TRBJ2-7	CSAWMGAYEQYF	TGCAGCGCATGGATGGGGGCTTACGAGCAGTACTTC
TRBV5-1	TRBD1	few	TRBJ1-4	CASSLAAGGEKLFF	TGCGCCAGCAGCTTGGCCGCAGGGGGTGAAAAACTGTTTTTT
TRBV12-3/TRBV12-4	.	.	TRBJ2-6	CASSDPANYGANVLTF	TGTGCCAGCAGTGACCCCGCGAACTATGGGGCCAACGTCCTGACTTTC
TRBV15	.	many	TRBJ1-5	CATREGSNQPQHF	TGTGCCACCAGGGAGGGAAGCAATCAGCCCCAGCATTTT
TRBV29-1	.	many	TRBJ2-7	CSADDRPRSYEQYF	TGCAGCGCTGATGACAGGCCTCGCTCCTACGAGCAGTACTTC